These T cell receptor beta chains were read from a single sample in a study of blood T cell repertoires in COVID-19. Generated by immunoSEQ multiplex PCR, the TCRdb table keeps only in-frame clones and is missing some. Of about 140,000 clones in the sample, approximately 85% were seen once. Sequences were obtained from peripheral blood. The receptors were sampled from a human donor with acute or convalescent COVID-19. The donor label of this sample is uncertain. Both conserved end residues are part of each CDR3. The D gene is left open where the match is weak. Only some rows state a clone size, as once, few, many or a class for expanded clones.

d_call: .
j_call: TRBJ1-3
clone_size: few
v_call: TRBV7-8
cdr3_nt: TGTGCCAGCAGCTTAACGGGAAACTCTGGAAACACCATATATTTT
cdr3_aa: CASSLTGNSGNTIYF

d_call: .
j_call: TRBJ1-2
clone_size: .
v_call: TRBV27
cdr3_nt: TGTGCCAGCAGTCCATACCACCTGACAAATGGTCATCTCTACACCTTC
cdr3_aa: CASSPYHLTNGHLYTF

d_call: .
j_call: TRBJ2-1
clone_size: .
v_call: TRBV5-1
cdr3_nt: TGCGCCAGCAGCTTGAGCGGAACCTACAATGAGCAGTTCTTC
cdr3_aa: CASSLSGTYNEQFF

d_call: .
j_call: TRBJ1-3
clone_size: once
v_call: TRBV3-1/TRBV3-2
cdr3_nt: TGTGCCAGCAGCCAAGTTAGGGGGTACTCTGGAAACACCATATATTTT
cdr3_aa: CASSQVRGYSGNTIYF

d_call: .
j_call: TRBJ1-2
clone_size: .
v_call: TRBV4-3
cdr3_nt: TGCGCCAGCAGCCAAGACAGGGGAAAGTGGAATGGCTACACCTTC
cdr3_aa: CASSQDRGKWNGYTF

d_call: TRBD1
j_call: TRBJ2-1
clone_size: .
v_call: TRBV7-3
cdr3_nt: TGTGCCAGCAGCTCACAGGGGAATGAGCAGTTCTTC
cdr3_aa: CASSSQGNEQFF

d_call: .
j_call: TRBJ2-7
clone_size: .
v_call: TRBV7-2
cdr3_nt: TGTGCCAGCAGCTTAGGCGTGGACTGGGGCTACGAGCAGTACTTC
cdr3_aa: CASSLGVDWGYEQYF

d_call: .
j_call: TRBJ1-6
clone_size: .
v_call: TRBV6-5
cdr3_nt: TGTGCCAGCACCTTCAGACTTGGTTATAATTCACCCCTCCACTTT
cdr3_aa: CASTFRLGYNSPLHF

d_call: .
j_call: TRBJ1-1
clone_size: .
v_call: TRBV5-6
cdr3_nt: TGTGCCAGCAGCTTTGCGGGGGCCGGCGAAGCTTTCTTT
cdr3_aa: CASSFAGAGEAFF

d_call: .
j_call: TRBJ2-4
clone_size: .
v_call: TRBV4-3
cdr3_nt: TGCGCCAGCAGCCAGGACGCGGGGAACATTCAGTACTTC
cdr3_aa: CASSQDAGNIQYF

d_call: .
j_call: TRBJ1-5
clone_size: .
v_call: TRBV30
cdr3_nt: TGTGCCTGGAGTCCAGGGACTGACCAGCCCCAGCATTTT
cdr3_aa: CAWSPGTDQPQHF

d_call: TRBD1
j_call: TRBJ1-1
clone_size: .
v_call: TRBV7-9
cdr3_nt: TGTGCCAGCAGCCCTCGGGACAGGGGAGATACTGAAGCTTTCTTT
cdr3_aa: CASSPRDRGDTEAFF

d_call: .
j_call: TRBJ1-6
clone_size: .
v_call: TRBV6-5
cdr3_nt: TGTGCCAGCAGTTACTTTGCAGGGGATTCACCCCTCCACTTT
cdr3_aa: CASSYFAGDSPLHF

d_call: .
j_call: TRBJ2-7
clone_size: once
v_call: TRBV4-1
cdr3_nt: TGCGCCAGCAGCCAGGAAACTCTGACTTACGAGCAGTACTTC
cdr3_aa: CASSQETLTYEQYF

d_call: .
j_call: TRBJ1-3
clone_size: .
v_call: TRBV30
cdr3_nt: TGTGCCTGGAAAGGGGAGGCACTCGCTGGAAACACCATATATTTT
cdr3_aa: CAWKGEALAGNTIYF

d_call: .
j_call: TRBJ1-1
clone_size: .
v_call: TRBV5-6
cdr3_nt: TGTGCCAGCAGCCCCCTTAGGACAGCCCGAAGGTCGGAAGCTTTCTTT
cdr3_aa: CASSPLRTARRSEAFF

d_call: .
j_call: TRBJ1-4
clone_size: .
v_call: TRBV6-6
cdr3_nt: TGTGCCAGCAACGGCGAGAGGGTCTATGAAAAACTGTTTTTT
cdr3_aa: CASNGERVYEKLFF

d_call: TRBD1
j_call: TRBJ1-6
clone_size: .
v_call: TRBV19
cdr3_nt: TGTGCCAGTAGCCCCGGGACAGGTTGGAATAATTCACCCCTCCACTTT
cdr3_aa: CASSPGTGWNNSPLHF

d_call: .
j_call: TRBJ1-3
clone_size: .
v_call: TRBV19
cdr3_nt: TGTGCCAGTAGTCCCGGCGGGTCTGGAAACACCATATATTTT
cdr3_aa: CASSPGGSGNTIYF

d_call: TRBD1
j_call: TRBJ2-2
clone_size: medium-sized
v_call: TRBV4-3
cdr3_nt: TGCGCCAGCAGCCAAGATGGGACAGGGAACACCGGGGAGCTGTTTTTT
cdr3_aa: CASSQDGTGNTGELFF

d_call: TRBD2
j_call: TRBJ2-3
clone_size: .
v_call: TRBV7-3
cdr3_nt: TGTGCCAGCAGCTCGACTAGCGCAAACACAGATACGCAGTATTTT
cdr3_aa: CASSSTSANTDTQYF

d_call: TRBD1
j_call: TRBJ1-2
clone_size: .
v_call: TRBV23-1
cdr3_nt: TGCGCCAGCAGTCCCCGGGCAGGGGGCTTAGGAAACTATGGCTACACCTTC
cdr3_aa: CASSPRAGGLGNYGYTF

d_call: TRBD2
j_call: TRBJ2-3
clone_size: .
v_call: TRBV24-1
cdr3_nt: TGTGCCACCAGTGTGGCTAGCGGATCAGATACGCAGTATTTT
cdr3_aa: CATSVASGSDTQYF

d_call: .
j_call: TRBJ1-1
clone_size: .
v_call: TRBV19
cdr3_nt: TGTGCCAGTAGATTGTATGGGGGACAATGGGCTGAAGCTTTCTTT
cdr3_aa: CASRLYGGQWAEAFF

d_call: .
j_call: TRBJ1-2
clone_size: few
v_call: TRBV6-5
cdr3_nt: TGTGCCAGCAGTCTCGACATCACCTATGGCTACACCTTC
cdr3_aa: CASSLDITYGYTF

d_call: .
j_call: TRBJ2-1
clone_size: .
v_call: TRBV2
cdr3_nt: TGTGCCAGCAGTGAAATTCTCTGGCCCGCCCCCAATGAGCAGTTCTTC
cdr3_aa: CASSEILWPAPNEQFF

d_call: .
j_call: TRBJ1-1
clone_size: .
v_call: TRBV5-6
cdr3_nt: TGTGCCAGCAGCTTGTTACCAGAAATGAACACTGAAGCTTTCTTT
cdr3_aa: CASSLLPEMNTEAFF

d_call: .
j_call: TRBJ1-1
clone_size: .
v_call: TRBV11-1
cdr3_nt: TGTGCCAGCAGCTTAGATAGCGGGGCCATTAACACTGAAGCTTTCTTT
cdr3_aa: CASSLDSGAINTEAFF

d_call: .
j_call: TRBJ2-2
clone_size: once
v_call: TRBV7-3
cdr3_nt: TGTGCCAGCAGCGCCGCTCTAGAGACCGGGGAGCTGTTTTTT
cdr3_aa: CASSAALETGELFF